These 28 T cell receptor beta chains were all obtained from the same sample, sequenced in a study of Ad26.COV2.S vaccination and SARS-CoV-2 variants. The treatment denotes: around 19 received Ad26.COV2.S at low or high dose, single or two shots; 5 received placebo; per-sample allocation not given. Day 63 after the first injection of vaccine or placebo was the sampling time. The table came from immunoSEQ multiplex PCR; TCRdb's copy has only in-frame clones and leaves some out. The sample lists 350,000 to 500,000 clones, nearly 90% occurring once. This material consisted of peripheral blood, taken in a trial of Ad26.COV2.S vaccine versus placebo. These receptors were collected from a person aged 18-60 years who received the Ad26.COV2.S COVID-19 vaccine or a placebo.

This chain uses TRBV18 with TRBJ2-7, with 8 bases identical to TRBD1. The CDR3 contains 14 residues. The V gene end was trimmed by 3 bases and the J gene end by 5 bases; junction bases not matched to a gene: 6. CDR1 and CDR2 (germline): KGHSH, LQKENI. In DNA form, the CDR3 reads TGTGCCAGCTCACCGGTCCAGGGGGCTGACGAGCAGTACGTC. It specifies CASSPVQGADEQYV.

This clone was seen a single time. V and J are TRBV29-1 and TRBJ1-6; a weak D match, TRBD1 (6 bases). Looked up from germline, CDR1 is SQVTM and CDR2 is ANQGSEA. V lost 5 bases to trimming and J lost 6 bases, with 11 bases between them. This CDR3 region has 13 residues. CDR3 nucleotide sequence: TGCAGCGTTAAGACAGGACTTAATTCACCCCTCCACTTT. This sequence encodes CSVKTGLNSPLHF.

With respect to this clone: No conserved phenylalanine or tryptophan is present at the end of the CDR3, so a read error is the likely explanation. Because the CDR3's place on the DNA is in doubt, the DNA is left out and the CDR3 is given as listed by TCRdb. The chain has TRBV21-1 and TRBJ2-6; TRBD1, as called in the table, went unchecked against the DNA. TRBV21-1 corresponds to a pseudogene. The CDR3 adds up to 11 amino acids, both ends counted. The CDR3 loop reads CASRRRGDRAE.

The chain joins TRBV5-1 to TRBJ1-1; D not resolved. Germline lookup yields CDR1 SGHRS and CDR2 YFSETQ. V lost 7 bases and J 1 base, leaving 8 bases between the germline ends. The CDR3 totals 12 residues. CDR3 coding DNA: TGCGCCAGCGGACGATCGAACACTGAAGCTTTCTTT. Amino acid sequence: CASGRSNTEAFF.

The chain employs TRBV6-2 or TRBV6-3 and TRBJ1-3; possibly TRBD1 for D (5 bases). CDR1 MNHEY and CDR2 SVGEGT come from the germline V gene. The length of the CDR3 is 19 residues. V shed 0 bases and J shed 2 bases, with 20 bases lying between them. CDR3 sequence (DNA): TGTGCCAGCAGTTACTCGGTCATTAGGACACTCGGTGCTGGAAACACCATATATTTT. Protein sequence: CASSYSVIRTLGAGNTIYF.

The chain joins TRBV5-8 to TRBJ1-1; possible D gene TRBD1, 6 bases. CDR3 length equals 13 residues. CDR1 and CDR2 (germline): SGHTS, YDEGEE. V shed 7 bases and J shed 4 bases, with 14 bases lying between them. CDR3 nucleotide sequence: TGTGCCAGCCCCGGAGGGGGTTTCACTGAAGCTTTCTTT. Amino acid sequence: CASPGGGFTEAFF.

CDR3 in amino acids: CASSRLRGAPDTEAFF. The CDR3 DNA is TGTGCCAGCAGCCGACTGCGGGGGGCGCCGGACACTGAAGCTTTCTTT. V and J are TRBV3-1 (or the pseudogene TRBV3-2) and TRBJ1-1, with a tentative D call TRBD1 (6 bases). The CDR3 length is 16 residues. Germline CDR1 LGHDT, CDR2 YNNKEL (reference sequence). The V and J ends lost 4 bases and 3 bases respectively, with 18 bases between them.

The V gene is TRBV19, the J gene TRBJ1-5, with D unresolved. V was trimmed by 5 bases and J by 0 bases, leaving 8 bases between them. The CDR3 contains 14 residues. Germline CDR1 is LNHDA and CDR2 is SQIVND (reference sequence). The CDR3: CASSPEYSNQPQHF. CDR3 nucleotides: TGTGCCAGTAGTCCGGAGTATAGCAATCAGCCCCAGCATTTT. Supplemented by reference TRBV19 and TRBJ1-5, the full variable domain reads DGGITQSPKYLFRKEGQNVTLSCEQNLNHDAMYWYRQDPGQGLRLIYYSQIVNDFQKGDIAEGYSVSREKKESFPLTVTSAQKNPTAFYLCASSPEYSNQPQHFGDGTRLSIL.

The genes are TRBV19 and TRBJ1-6, with D uncertain. V was pared by 8 bases and J by 9 bases, with 11 bases between. The CDR3 runs 12 residues. Germline V gene data show CDR1 as LNHDA and CDR2 as SQIVND (reference sequence). The CDR3 loop is CASAQIGSPLHF. The CDR3, as DNA: TGTGCCAGTGCCCAGATAGGTTCACCCCTCCACTTT.

About this clone itself: This CDR3 is also generated by other DNA sequences in the sample. V is TRBV7-9 and J is TRBJ1-1; tentatively, D is TRBD1 (5 bases). The V gene lost 2 bases and the J gene lost 5 bases, with 9 bases spanning the gap. Per germline, CDR1 SEHNR and CDR2 FQNEAQ (reference sequence). CDR3 length: 13 residues. CDR3 DNA sequence: TGTGCCAGCAGCTTATTTCAGGGTACTGAAGCTTTCTTT. Encoded protein: CASSLFQGTEAFF.

The V gene is TRBV3-1 (or the pseudogene TRBV3-2), the J gene TRBJ2-5; perhaps TRBD2 as D (6 bases). Germline V gene lookup returns CDR1 LGHDT and CDR2 YNNKEL (reference sequence). The V gene lost 4 bases and the J gene lost 5 bases, with 17 bases spanning the gap. The CDR3 length is 15 residues. In nucleotides, the CDR3 is TGTGCCAGCAGCCGGGGACTCGACGTTGGGGAGACCCAGTACTTC. Protein sequence: CASSRGLDVGETQYF.

This rearrangement joins TRBV7-9 to TRBJ1-2; D ambiguous. There are 16 residues in the CDR3. Germline V gene sequence: CDR1 SEHNR, CDR2 FQNEAQ (reference sequence). Trimming left V 1 base short and J 4 bases short, with 16 bases between. The CDR3 DNA is TGTGCCAGCAGCTTAGGTCGGGAGACCTCTGTCTATGGCTACACCTTC. Translation: CASSLGRETSVYGYTF.

The gene calls are TRBV5-5 and TRBJ2-3, with D possibly matching TRBD2 (6 bases). Per the germline V gene, CDR1 is SGHKS and CDR2 is YYEKEE (reference sequence). V was shortened by 7 bases and J by 0 bases, with 15 bases between the two germline ends. The CDR3 contains 15 residues. The CDR3 region is CASGLLGGSTDTQYF. CDR3 DNA: TGTGCCAGCGGATTACTGGGGGGTAGCACAGATACGCAGTATTTT.

This chain uses TRBV19 with TRBJ1-1, with D possibly TRBD1 on 6 matching bases. This CDR3 is 12 amino acids long. Looked up from germline, CDR1 is LNHDA and CDR2 is SQIVND (reference sequence). V was trimmed by 3 bases and J by 10 bases, leaving 12 bases between them. The CDR3 bases are TGTGCCAGTAGTATCCGGGACAAAGGAGCTTTCTTT. Protein sequence: CASSIRDKGAFF.

J is TRBJ2-7 and V is TRBV5-5; unclear D gene. Looked up from germline, CDR1 is SGHKS and CDR2 is YYEKEE (reference sequence). CDR3 size: 13 residues. Trimming took 0 bases from V and 7 from J, leaving 11 bases between them. CDR3 sequence (DNA): TGTGCCAGCAGCTTGGTTCTAGGAAGGGAGCAGTACGTC. Protein sequence: CASSLVLGREQYV.

The gene calls are TRBV5-3 and TRBJ1-1, with TRBD1 as a possible D gene (5 bases). TRBV5-3 is filed as an ORF, its function uncertain. The CDR3 runs to 15 residues. V lost 4 bases and J lost 1, with 14 bases in between. The DNA of the CDR3 is TGTGCCAGAAGCGCGGGGGTTAAACGGAACACTGAAGCTTTCTTT. Amino acid sequence: CARSAGVKRNTEAFF.

The chain employs TRBV6-5 and TRBJ1-1, with D hard to call. V was shortened by 6 bases and J by 9 bases, with 11 bases between the two germline ends. Germline values: CDR1 MNHEY, CDR2 SVGAGI. The CDR3 is 11 residues long. In nucleotides, the CDR3 is TGTGCCAGCAGCCCCAAATTACAAGCTTTCTTT. As protein: CASSPKLQAFF.

The rearrangement uses TRBV3-1 (or the pseudogene TRBV3-2) and TRBJ2-1, with D possibly being TRBD1 or TRBD2 (5 bases each). This CDR3 has 15 amino acids. V lost 4 bases to trimming and J lost 7 bases, with 17 bases between them. Germline CDR1 reads LGHDT; CDR2 reads YNNKEL (reference sequence). CDR3 sequence reads: CASSPLWGMWNEQFF. In nucleotides, the CDR3 is TGTGCCAGCAGCCCCCTTTGGGGGATGTGGAATGAGCAGTTCTTC.

The chain is built from TRBV29-1 and TRBJ2-3, with D maybe TRBD1 (6 bases). Germline CDR1 SQVTM, CDR2 ANQGSEA. Trimming took 6 bases from V and 1 from J, leaving 11 bases between them. The CDR3 sequence is 13 residues long. The CDR3 coding sequence is TGCAGCGTGGGTGAGGGGGGCACAGATACGCAGTATTTT. It encodes CSVGEGGTDTQYF.

V and J are TRBV7-3 and TRBJ2-1; TRBD2 is a possible D gene (5 bases). V lost 2 bases and J 9 bases, leaving 14 bases between the germline ends. CDR3 length: 14 residues. The germline V gene has CDR1 SGHTA and CDR2 FQGTGA. Here the CDR3 DNA reads TGTGCCAGCAGCTTAGCGGGTCGAAGTGGTGAGCAGTTCTTC. This sequence encodes CASSLAGRSGEQFF.

This clone was observed a single time. One end of the junction is discordant with germline, which a read error may explain. The chain has TRBV5-1 and TRBJ1-3, with D hard to call. Germline V lookup: CDR1 SGHRS, CDR2 YFSETQ. There are 16 residues in the CDR3. CDR3 in amino acids: CASSLGITVTGSTIYF. The CDR3 coding sequence is TGCGCCAGCAGCTTGGGCATTACAGTAACTGGAAGCACCATATATTTT.

V and J are TRBV9 and TRBJ1-5, with D maybe TRBD1 (6 bases). Germline values: CDR1 SGDLS, CDR2 YYNGEE. V was shortened by 3 bases and J by 7 bases, with 17 bases between the two germline ends. The CDR3 contains 15 residues. The CDR3: CASSETTGLGQPQHF. The CDR3 region has the DNA TGTGCCAGCAGCGAAACCACAGGGTTGGGACAGCCCCAGCATTTT.

This chain connects TRBV13 to TRBJ1-2; 8 bases match TRBD1. The trim removed 4 bases at V and 4 bases at J, leaving 8 bases unmatched. The CDR3 runs 15 residues. CDR1 is PRHDT and CDR2 is FYEKMQ in the germline V gene (reference sequence). CDR3 nucleotides: TGTGCCAGCAGCTCCTACCGGACAGGGCCCTATGGCTACACCTTC. The encoded protein is CASSSYRTGPYGYTF.

The V call is TRBV5-4, the J call TRBJ2-4; the match to TRBD2 covers 8 bases. This CDR3 contains 16 residues. Germline CDR1 SGHNT, CDR2 YYREEE (reference sequence). V lost 4 bases, J lost 0 bases, and 6 bases stayed unmatched. In nucleotides, the CDR3 is TGTGCCAGCAGCCCCACGGGGGGGTTAGCCAAAAACATTCAGTACTTC. This sequence encodes CASSPTGGLAKNIQYF.

J is TRBJ1-3 and V is TRBV6-5; no definite D call. Germline V CDR1 and CDR2: MNHEY, SVGAGI. This CDR3 spans 16 amino acids. Trimming took 3 bases from V and 4 from J, leaving 16 bases between them. The CDR3 nucleotides are TGTGCCAGCAGTTATGGGGAGGGCATTGCGGGAAACACCATATATTTT. This gives the protein CASSYGEGIAGNTIYF.

The gene calls are TRBV4-2 and TRBJ2-6, with 11 bases identical to TRBD2. Germline CDR1 and CDR2: LGHNA and YNFKEQ. There are 19 residues in the CDR3. V shed 1 base, J shed 3 bases, and the junction held 8 bases outside the gene matches. The CDR3: CASSQALAGGRDGANVLTF. Written as DNA, the CDR3 is TGTGCCAGCAGCCAAGCCCTAGCGGGAGGTCGGGATGGGGCCAACGTCCTGACTTTC.

J is TRBJ2-7 and V is TRBV6-2 or TRBV6-3, with D perhaps TRBD2 (5 bases). Trimming removed 2 bases at V and 2 bases at J, with 10 bases between. The CDR3 runs 14 residues. Germline-derived CDR1 and CDR2 are MNHEY and SVGEGT. The CDR3 DNA reads as TGTGCCAGCAGTTACCCGACTACCCCCTACGAGCAGTACGTC. Amino acids: CASSYPTTPYEQYV.

The J gene is TRBJ2-1, the V gene TRBV7-6; D may be TRBD1 (6 bases). Trimming removed 0 bases at V and 5 bases at J, with 23 bases between. CDR3 length equals 19 residues. Germline lookup yields CDR1 SGHVS and CDR2 FNYEAQ. For the CDR3, the DNA is TGTGCCAGCAGCTTAGCCCAGGTGGGGGCGTCGACACCGAACAATGAGCAGTTCTTC. This gives the protein CASSLAQVGASTPNNEQFF.